This is a list of T cell receptor beta chains from one sample in a study of identical twins. TCRdb fed the 5' RACE reads into MiXCR, producing one record per CDR3 protein. This table has approximately 230,000 distinct CDR3 sequences, 6.5% appearing once. These data also featured in a second study, about T cells expressing NK-cell markers.

The source material was CD8+ T cells sorted from blood. The receptors come from a woman aged 18-30 years in good health. The CDR3 runs from the conserved cysteine through the conserved F or W. Each record gives: D gene, V gene, clone size, J gene, CDR3 DNA, CDR3 protein. A D gene is named only where the DNA matches it firmly. Not every row has a clone size; where given, it reads once, few, many or a size class.

.	TRBV12-3/TRBV12-4	many	TRBJ1-2	TGTGCCAGCACCCTGACAGTAAATGGCTACACCTTC	CASTLTVNGYTF
TRBD2	TRBV11-2	many	TRBJ2-1	TGTGCCAAGGGAGGGAACAATGAGCAGTTCTTC	CAKGGNNEQFF
.	TRBV9	many	TRBJ1-2	TGTGCCAGCAGCGGGGGACGGGACGAGGACTATGGCTACACCTTC	CASSGGRDEDYGYTF
TRBD2	TRBV12-3/TRBV12-4	many	TRBJ2-3	TGTGCCAGCAGTTTTGGGCGGGGGGGGACAGATACGCAGTATTTT	CASSFGRGGTDTQYF
TRBD1	TRBV7-8	.	TRBJ1-5	TGTGCCAGCAGCCAGGGGGGAGGGAGCGATCAGCCCCAGCATTTT	CASSQGGGSDQPQHF
TRBD1	TRBV7-8	few	TRBJ2-1	TGTGCCACCTTAGGGGGCCTCAATGAGCAGTTCTTC	CATLGGLNEQFF
.	TRBV20-1	many	TRBJ2-7	TGCAGTGCTTTCCTTCAAGACAGGAGCTCCTACGAGCAGTACTTC	CSAFLQDRSSYEQYF
.	TRBV10-2	.	TRBJ2-1	TGCGCCACCACTTCAATGAGCTCCTACAATGAGCAGTTCTTC	CATTSMSSYNEQFF
.	TRBV20-1	.	TRBJ2-7	TGCAGTGCTAGAAGTAACATCTACGAGCAGTACTTC	CSARSNIYEQYF
.	TRBV12-3/TRBV12-4	.	TRBJ2-3	TGTGCCAGCAGCCCCCAGGGGAATACGCAGTATTTT	CASSPQGNTQYF
.	TRBV27	few	TRBJ2-1	TGTGCCAGCAGTTACCGAGGGACCTACAATGAGCAGTTCTTC	CASSYRGTYNEQFF
.	TRBV30	few	TRBJ2-7	TGTGCCTGGAGCTCAAATTCCTACGAGCAGTACTTC	CAWSSNSYEQYF
TRBD2	TRBV6-4	many	TRBJ2-1	TGTGCCAGCAGTGACGGGGGACTAGCGGGCAATGAGCAGTTCTTC	CASSDGGLAGNEQFF
.	TRBV7-9	.	TRBJ2-5	TGTGCCAGCAGCTTGTCTGGGTATCCAGAGACCCAGTACTTC	CASSLSGYPETQYF
.	TRBV20-1	.	TRBJ2-7	TGCAGTGCAGACCCGACAGGTCGGCAGGGCGAGCAGTACTTC	CSADPTGRQGEQYF
.	TRBV27	few	TRBJ2-2	TGTGCCAGCAGTCCCCTCTGGGTATCCGGGGAGCTGTTTTTT	CASSPLWVSGELFF
.	TRBV7-6	.	TRBJ2-4	TGTGCCAGCAGCTTAGATCCGGTCGCCGACGCCAAAAACATTCAGTACTTC	CASSLDPVADAKNIQYF
TRBD2	TRBV10-3	many	TRBJ2-7	TGTGCCATCAGGGGATTTAGCGGGAGCTCCTACGAGCAGTACTTC	CAIRGFSGSSYEQYF
.	TRBV9	many	TRBJ2-5	TGTGCCAGCAGCTATGGGCGTCAGCCCCAAGAGACCCAGTACTTC	CASSYGRQPQETQYF
.	TRBV9	.	TRBJ2-7	TGTGCCAGCAGCGTAGAGAGGGTTTCCTACGAGCAGTACTTC	CASSVERVSYEQYF
TRBD1	TRBV27	.	TRBJ1-5	TGTGCCAGCAGTCTGACAGGGGGTCAGCCCCAGCATTTT	CASSLTGGQPQHF
.	TRBV12-5	few	TRBJ1-1	TGTGCTAGTGCCCTCACAGGGAACACTGAAGCTTTCTTT	CASALTGNTEAFF
.	TRBV13	.	TRBJ2-2	TGTGCCAGCAGCTTAGGGGTAGCGTGGCAAGGCACCGGGGAGCTGTTTTTT	CASSLGVAWQGTGELFF
.	TRBV12-3/TRBV12-4	.	TRBJ2-2	TGTGCCAGCAGTCAATCCTGGGAGCTGTTTTTT	CASSQSWELFF
.	TRBV15	few	TRBJ2-1	TGTGCCACCAGCGATCGAGATGAGCAGTTCTTC	CATSDRDEQFF
TRBD1	TRBV6-5	.	TRBJ1-1	TGTGCCAGCAGTTACGGGACAGAGAACACTGAAGCTTTCTTT	CASSYGTENTEAFF
TRBD1	TRBV7-8	few	TRBJ1-6	TGTGCCAGCAGCGCCACAGGGGGCGAGGATTCACCCCTCCACTTT	CASSATGGEDSPLHF
.	TRBV29-1	many	TRBJ1-1	TGCAGCGTTGTATTCATGTGGACAGAGAACACTGAAGCTTTCTTT	CSVVFMWTENTEAFF
TRBD2	TRBV2	many	TRBJ2-1	TGTGCCAGCAGTGGGAGACTAGCGGTCTCCTACAATGAGCAGTTCTTC	CASSGRLAVSYNEQFF
.	TRBV7-2	.	TRBJ2-7	TGTGCCAGCAGCCATCTACCCGGGGGAGTGTTCTACGAGCAGTACTTC	CASSHLPGGVFYEQYF
.	TRBV16	few	TRBJ2-7	TGTGCCAGCAGCCCCCCCATTTCTCCCTACGAGCAGTACTTC	CASSPPISPYEQYF
TRBD1	TRBV10-3	few	TRBJ2-7	TGTGCCATCAGTGAGCCCACAGGGGTGGGCGAGCAGTACTTC	CAISEPTGVGEQYF
.	TRBV11-2	many	TRBJ2-7	TGCGCCAGCAGCTTGGTGGGGGAGCAGTACTTC	CASSLVGEQYF
.	TRBV6-2/TRBV6-3	.	TRBJ2-7	TGTGCCACCACCTTGGGCCCAACCTACGAGCAGTACTTC	CATTLGPTYEQYF
TRBD1	TRBV7-3	few	TRBJ2-5	TGTGCCAGCAGCTCTACGACAGGGACCCCCGAGACCCAGTACTTC	CASSSTTGTPETQYF
.	TRBV14	few	TRBJ1-4	TGTGCCAGCAGCCAAGAGGGACACCGCCTCTATTTT	CASSQEGHRLYF
.	TRBV11-2	many	TRBJ1-1	TGTGCCAGCAGCGGCGCAGCGGTAGGGACTGAAGCTTTCTTT	CASSGAAVGTEAFF
TRBD2	TRBV7-2	many	TRBJ2-5	TGTGCCAGCACCCACTTCGGGGGGATACAAGAGACCCAGTACTTC	CASTHFGGIQETQYF
TRBD2	TRBV12-3/TRBV12-4	many	TRBJ2-7	TGTGCCAGCAGCAATCCCCCGGGGGGGGAAGCCTACGAGCAGTACTTC	CASSNPPGGEAYEQYF
TRBD1	TRBV6-1	few	TRBJ2-7	TGTGCCAGCAGTGAAGCCACAGGGGGCTCCTACGAGCAGTACTTC	CASSEATGGSYEQYF
.	TRBV2	few	TRBJ2-3	TGTGGCACGAGGCTACGCACAGATACGCAGTATTTT	CGTRLRTDTQYF
.	TRBV23-1	.	TRBJ2-3	TGCGCCAGCACCCCACCTACATGTAGGACCCGTTCAGCCTCTAGCACAGATACGCAGTATTTT	CASTPPTCRTRSASSTDTQYF
.	TRBV13	few	TRBJ1-6	TGTGCCAGCAGCTTGGCAGGCATACTCCACTTT	CASSLAGILHF
.	TRBV20-1	few	TRBJ2-7	TGCAGTGCCCAGACAGGGGAGGGGTACGAGCAGTACTTC	CSAQTGEGYEQYF